This T cell receptor (beta chain) originates from a study of T cells after yellow fever vaccination (dated by TCRdb to about 2019). Regarding the study in general: The SMART-Seq v4 Ultra Low Input RNA kit was used to prepare libraries from fractions with low cell numbers. Blood was collected at multiple timepoints before and after primary and secondary immunization, and bulk PBMC replicates and cell subsets were isolated. Two healthy male donors, one aged 18 to 30 and one aged 30 to 40 years, made up the cohort. To follow T-cell clones before and after both primary and booster YFV17D yellow fever vaccination, bulk TCR alpha and beta repertoires underwent longitudinal sequencing. The investigation overall reported the following: FACS-sorted repertoires could contain abundant contaminating clonotypes from the bulk population, so computational filtering was required. Most clones expanded after primary vaccination were re-detected after the booster (around 96% of CD4 and roughly 85% of CD8), suggesting broad memory maintenance. Only a couple of donors were included in the study, so the extent to which the findings can be generalized is limited. A small share of clonotypes occurred in both CD4 and CD8 compartments, likely arising from convergent recombination. Compared with the primary T-cell response, the secondary T-cell response was weaker but faster, peaking on day 5 rather than day 15.

The CDR1 and CDR2 encoded by the germline V gene are SGHRS and YFSETQ. The CDR3 covers 13 residues, taking in both the cysteine and the phenylalanine. Just CDR3 DNA is preserved here, 39 bases in frame from base 1. V is trimmed back by 7 bases and J by 3 bases, and the junction contains 3 bases that no gene match accounts for. The treatment or condition label here, explained by the study, means: live attenuated yellow fever vaccine strain. At each blood-draw timepoint, two biological replicates of bulk PBMCs were collected. A standard Ficoll-Paque protocol was used to isolate PBMCs from peripheral blood. RNA was extracted with TriZol from bulk PBMCs, CD4 and CD8 fractions, and dextramer-positive and dextramer-negative fractions. This clonotype was seen more than once but under ten times. The specificity of this receptor is unknown. Base qualities are missing; no much larger clone stands one base away.

The listed sequencing device is Illumina NovaSeq 6000. Synthesis of TCR cDNA relied on 5'RACE template switching, a step that introduced a universal primer site along with unique molecular identifiers. Priming of cDNA synthesis was performed from both the TCR alpha and TCR beta constant segments. Two PCR steps were used to amplify libraries, with sample barcodes and sequencing adapters being added in the second step. Libraries were sequenced on Illumina HiSeq 2500 (2x100 bp) or NovaSeq (2x150 bp). Per the authors' processing: MIGEC was used to demultiplex reads and collapse the reads into UMI consensus sequences, and MiXCR was used for V(D)J alignment. Vaccine-responding clonotypes were identified with edgeR using replicate PBMC samples, with FDR below 0.01 and a log2 fold change above 5 up to day 15 being required. CD4 or CD8 identity was assigned to each bulk clonotype according to whether the clonotype was present at higher abundance in the sequenced CD4 repertoire or the sequenced CD8 repertoire. TCRdb trimmed public reads at Q25 via fastp, called clones via MiXCR and kept in-frame beta chains. Entries that share a CDR3 protein sequence are merged under the most common genes and DNA. TCRdb, not the original authors, processed these V and J calls. This sample has about 430,000 distinct CDR3 sequences in its table, and roughly a sixth of those were observed once. 15% to 20% of the sample rests with the top ten.

The source material was PBMCs, sampled before the yellow fever booster vaccination. The receptor was isolated from a man between 18 and 29 years old who received the YFV17D yellow fever vaccine. The sequence joins TRBV5-1 to TRBJ2-5, with 10 bases in between that match TRBD2. The DNA sequence is as follows: TGCGCCAGCGGGACTAGCGACAAAGAGACCCAGTACTTC. It translates as CASGTSDKETQYF.